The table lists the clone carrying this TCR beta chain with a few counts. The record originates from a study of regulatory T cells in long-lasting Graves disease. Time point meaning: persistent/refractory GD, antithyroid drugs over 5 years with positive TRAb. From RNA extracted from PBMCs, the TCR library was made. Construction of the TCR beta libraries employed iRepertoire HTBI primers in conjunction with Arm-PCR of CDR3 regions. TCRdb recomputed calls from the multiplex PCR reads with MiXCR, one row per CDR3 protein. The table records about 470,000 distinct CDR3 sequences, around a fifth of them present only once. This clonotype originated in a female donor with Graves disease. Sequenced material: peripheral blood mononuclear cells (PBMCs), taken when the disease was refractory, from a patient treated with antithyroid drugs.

The DNA for the CDR3 is TGTGCCAGTAGCCCCCAGGCAGAGAACTATGGCTACACCTTC. This gives the protein CASSPQAENYGYTF. V gene TRBV19 combines with J gene TRBJ1-2; no reliable D call. The ends were cut back, 6 bases at V and 2 bases at J, with 13 bases in the middle. This CDR3 contains 14 residues. The V gene's germline CDR1 is LNHDA and CDR2 SQIVND (reference sequence).